This entry lists 2 T cell receptor beta chains sequenced from one sample in a study of shared clonotypes between healthy human individuals. Method: immunoSEQ multiplex PCR; TCRdb's copy keeps in-frame clones and lacks some. The table has about 2.4 million clones, 80% to 95% seen once; the top ten hold about 0.39%. Material: naive CD4+ T cells from PBMCs. The subset: CD45RA+ positively selected. These receptors were collected from a man between 18 and 29 years old in good health. Some clones in this sample may be carry-over from other donors' samples.

This rearrangement joins TRBV5-4 to TRBJ2-7; 10 nucleotides agree with TRBD2. Germline V gene sequence: CDR1 SGHNT, CDR2 YYREEE (reference sequence). The CDR3 runs to 15 residues. V lost 3 bases to trimming and J lost 6 bases; unmatched junction nucleotides: 9. The DNA for the CDR3 is TGTGCCAGCAGCTCTAGAGCGGGAGGGCCTACCGAGCAGTACTTC. Encoded protein: CASSSRAGGPTEQYF.

The gene calls are TRBV5-6 and TRBJ1-5; tentative D call: TRBD1 (6 bases). In germline, CDR1 is SGHDT, CDR2 YYEEEE. Deletions cut 7 bases from V and 9 bases from J, with 23 bases between. The CDR3 length is 15 residues. This CDR3 is CASSRSRGGLRPQHF. In DNA, the CDR3 is TGTGCCAGCTCTCGGAGTAGGGGGGGCCTTAGGCCCCAGCATTTT.